The 24 T cell receptor beta chains reported below all come from one sample, sequenced in a study of shared clonotypes between healthy human individuals. The protocol was immunoSEQ multiplex PCR, while the TCRdb copy is restricted to in-frame clones and leaves out a portion. Of some 2 million clones listed, about 94% are singletons. Positively selected for CCR7, the CD45RO-negative cells used as naive CD8 cells excluded terminally differentiated effector memory CD45RA+ cells. Specimen: naive CD8+ T cells sorted from blood. Receptors originate from a man aged 18 to 35 in good health.

J is TRBJ2-7 and V is TRBV11-2, with 7 bases fitting TRBD1. Germline V gene lookup returns CDR1 SGHAT and CDR2 FQNNGV. The CDR3 runs to 12 residues. Germline trimming cut 2 bases from V and 5 bases from J; bases unmatched to any gene: 0. CDR3 coding DNA: TGTGCCAGCAGCTTACAGGGGGACGAGCAGTACTTC. This translates into CASSLQGDEQYF.

J is TRBJ1-6 and V is TRBV19, with a weak D call TRBD1 (5 bases). V dropped 9 bases and J dropped 4 bases, with 22 bases sitting between them. Germline loops: CDR1 LNHDA, CDR2 SQIVND (reference sequence). This CDR3 contains 17 residues. Here the CDR3 DNA reads TGTGCCAGGCACCCTCCGGGGGGGACTTCTTATAATTCACCCCTCCACTTT. Encoded protein: CARHPPGGTSYNSPLHF.

This clone appeared a single time. The chain employs TRBV30 and TRBJ2-1; 8 bases agree with TRBD2. The CDR3 sequence is 16 residues long. V shed 0 bases and J 3 bases; nucleotides not matched to a gene: 7. Germline V CDR1 and CDR2: GTSNPN, SVGIG (reference sequence). The CDR3 is CAWSVGLAGNYNEQFF. The CDR3 nucleotides are TGTGCCTGGAGTGTAGGGCTAGCGGGCAACTACAATGAGCAGTTCTTC.

For the CDR3, the DNA is TGTGCCAGCAGTGAAAAGCAGGGGGCCACAGATACGCAGTATTTT. It is translated as CASSEKQGATDTQYF. The chain employs TRBV25-1 and TRBJ2-3; 8 bases match TRBD1. The germline CDR1 and CDR2 sequences are MGHDK and SYGVNS. The CDR3 length is 15 residues. The ends lost 2 bases at V and 2 bases at J; junction bases unmatched: 3.

On this clone: Other DNA sequences from this sample encode an identical CDR3 as well. This chain connects TRBV11-2 to TRBJ2-7; unclear D gene. The CDR3 extends over 14 amino acids. The germline gives CDR1 SGHAT, CDR2 FQNNGV. V was cut by 0 bases and J by 0 bases, with 6 bases left in between. In DNA, the CDR3 is TGTGCCAGCAGCTTAGATCCCGCCTCCTACGAGCAGTACTTC. Translation: CASSLDPASYEQYF.

The sample holds a few counts of this clone. The same CDR3 is also encoded by other DNA sequences in this sample. The chain joins TRBV2 to TRBJ2-1; D is perhaps TRBD1 (7 bases). Trimming took off 9 bases at V and 3 bases at J, with 12 bases between the two ends. The CDR3 consists of 13 residues. From germline, CDR1 is SNHLY and CDR2 FYNNEI. For the CDR3, the DNA is TGTGCCAGTAGGAGGGACAGCTACAATGAGCAGTTCTTC. Its protein product is CASRRDSYNEQFF.

The chain is built from TRBV25-1 and TRBJ1-2, with D maybe TRBD1 (5 bases). CDR1 is MGHDK and CDR2 is SYGVNS in the germline V gene. This CDR3 is 13 amino acids long. V gave up 5 bases and J gave up 6 bases, with 13 bases separating them. The CDR3 protein is CASSRFQGDGYTF. CDR3 in DNA: TGTGCCAGCAGTCGGTTTCAGGGAGATGGCTACACCTTC.

In the case of this clone: A read error may produce the germline difference seen at one junction end. This rearrangement joins TRBV7-7 to TRBJ2-1, with D possibly being TRBD1 or TRBD2 (5 bases each). Looked up from germline, CDR1 is SSHAT and CDR2 is FNYEAQ (reference sequence). This CDR3 is built from 14 residues. The CDR3 DNA follows: TGTGCTAGCAGTCTTAGCCACGGGGCGGGCGAGCAGTTCTTC. This encodes CASSLSHGAGEQFF.

This sequence joins TRBV30 and TRBJ1-1; 11 bases fit TRBD1. Germline values: CDR1 GTSNPN, CDR2 SVGIG (reference sequence). The CDR3 covers 14 residues. Losses at the gene ends were 1 base for V and 5 bases for J; bases not matched to a gene: 3. CDR3 nucleotides: TGTGCCTGGAGTGCAGGACAGGGGGCTACTGAAGCTTTCTTT. It translates to CAWSAGQGATEAFF. The variable domain in full, with the rest retrieved from reference TRBV30 and TRBJ1-1, is SQTIHQWPATLVQPVGSPLSLECTVEGTSNPNLYWYRQAAGRGLQLLFYSVGIGQISSEVPQNLSASRPQDRQFILSSKKLLLSDSGFYLCAWSAGQGATEAFFGQGTRLTVV.

The chain employs TRBV13 and TRBJ2-2, with unresolved D. V was cut by 2 bases and J by 1 base, with 8 bases left in between. CDR3 length equals 15 residues. Germline assignment: CDR1 PRHDT and CDR2 FYEKMQ (reference sequence). CDR3 in DNA: TGTGCCAGCAGCTTACCAACGGAGAACACCGGGGAGCTGTTTTTT. This codes for CASSLPTENTGELFF.

As to this clone: The same CDR3 can be traced to other DNA sequences in this sample. The V call is TRBV19, the J call TRBJ2-7; D is perhaps TRBD1 (6 bases). V shed 5 bases and J shed 2 bases, with 10 bases lying between them. The germline CDR1 and CDR2 sequences are LNHDA and SQIVND (reference sequence). The length of the CDR3 is 13 residues. The CDR3 reads CASSLTGTYEQYF. DNA of the CDR3: TGTGCCAGTAGTTTGACAGGAACCTACGAGCAGTACTTC.

For the CDR3, the DNA is TGTGCCAGCGGAACCAGGGGTTCACCCCTCCACTTT. Protein sequence: CASGTRGSPLHF. The chain has TRBV27 and TRBJ1-6; possibly TRBD1 for D (6 bases). Per the germline V gene, CDR1 is MNHEY and CDR2 is SMNVEV (reference sequence). The CDR3 is 12 residues long. Between the trimmed V and J ends, which lost 8 bases and 9 bases, there was a span of 11 bases.

The V gene is TRBV27, the J gene TRBJ2-7, with 7 bases matching TRBD2. CDR1 is MNHEY and CDR2 is SMNVEV in the germline V gene (reference sequence). The CDR3 runs to 14 residues. V lost 5 bases and J lost 6; bases outside the gene matches: 10. The CDR3 coding sequence is TGTGCCAGCAGTCTTACCGGGAGGAGGAGCGAGCAGTACTTC. Translated, it gives CASSLTGRRSEQYF.

The rearrangement joins TRBV7-8 to TRBJ1-4; possibly TRBD1 for D (6 bases). The V gene's germline CDR1 is SGHVS and CDR2 FQNEAQ. The CDR3 length is 16 residues. V was shortened by 3 bases and J by 6 bases, with 17 bases between the two germline ends. The CDR3 reads CASSFRRGVDDEKLFF. The CDR3 DNA sequence: TGTGCCAGCAGCTTTAGAAGGGGGGTGGATGATGAAAAACTGTTTTTT. Full variable domain (remainder filled in from reference TRBV7-8 and TRBJ1-4): GAGVSQSPRYKVAKRGQDVALRCDPISGHVSLFWYQQALGQGPEFLTYFQNEAQLDKSGLPSDRFFAERPEGSVSTLKIQRTQQEDSAVYLCASSFRRGVDDEKLFFGSGTQLSVL.

The chain uses TRBV11-2 and TRBJ2-7, with 7 positions matching TRBD1. Trimming at V came to 2 bases and at J to 5 bases, leaving 6 bases not matched to a gene. In germline, CDR1 is SGHAT, CDR2 FQNNGV. This CDR3 has 14 residues. CDR3 in DNA: TGTGCCAGCAGCTTATGGTCACAGGGGAACGAGCAGTACTTC. This encodes CASSLWSQGNEQYF.

About this clone itself: Other DNA sequences from this sample encode an identical CDR3 as well. CDR3 residues: CASSQDLLETQYF. In nucleotides, the CDR3 is TGCGCCAGCAGCCAAGACCTCCTCGAGACCCAGTACTTC. The chain employs TRBV4-3 and TRBJ2-5; D remains ambiguous. CDR1 LGHNA and CDR2 YSLEER come from the germline V gene. This CDR3 has 13 residues. The germline V and J ends were trimmed by 0 bases and 5 bases, with 7 bases remaining between them.

The chain joins TRBV27 to TRBJ2-7; 8 nucleotides line up with TRBD1. The CDR3 loop spans 15 amino acids. Germline CDR1 MNHEY, CDR2 SMNVEV (reference sequence). V gave up 4 bases and J gave up 0 bases; unmatched junction bases: 5. The chain's CDR3 is CASSWSGTGSYEQYF. CDR3 DNA: TGTGCCAGCAGTTGGTCCGGGACAGGCTCCTACGAGCAGTACTTC.

This sequence joins TRBV27 and TRBJ1-4, with TRBD1 identical over 8 bases. Germline V gives CDR1 MNHEY, CDR2 SMNVEV (reference sequence). Trimming at V came to 7 bases and at J to 8 bases, leaving 12 bases not matched to a gene. The CDR3 contains 15 residues. The CDR3 nucleotides read TGTGCCAGCAAGTTCTTGACAGGGGCAGGAGAAAAACTGTTTTTT. Translated: CASKFLTGAGEKLFF.

This chain links TRBV10-3 with TRBJ1-5, with D possibly TRBD1 on 5 matching bases. V dropped 1 base and J dropped 0 bases, with 7 bases sitting between them. CDR3 length: 15 residues. Germline lookup yields CDR1 ENHRY and CDR2 SYGVKD. Here the CDR3 reads CAISEWGDSNQPQHF. The CDR3, as DNA: TGTGCCATCAGTGAGTGGGGGGATAGCAATCAGCCCCAGCATTTT.

The gene calls are TRBV4-1 and TRBJ1-2, with 8 bases aligning to TRBD1. The CDR3 loop spans 17 amino acids. J lost 3 bases, V lost 0 bases, and 9 bases had no gene match. Germline V gene lookup returns CDR1 MGHRA and CDR2 YSYEKL. CDR3 region: CASSQEPPTGDYYGYTF. The CDR3, as DNA: TGCGCCAGCAGCCAAGAGCCCCCGACAGGGGATTACTATGGCTACACCTTC.

The chain has TRBV4-1 and TRBJ2-7; D unresolved. Germline V CDR1 and CDR2: MGHRA, YSYEKL. The CDR3 totals 13 residues. The V end lost 3 bases, the J end lost 2 bases, and 8 bases lay between the germline ends. Here the CDR3 DNA reads TGCGCCAGCAGCCAGAACTACGCCTACGAGCAGTACTTC. The encoded protein is CASSQNYAYEQYF.

The chain combines TRBV25-1 with TRBJ1-6; D gene uncertain. The CDR3 consists of 14 residues. The ends were cut back, 4 bases at V and 6 bases at J, with 10 bases in the middle. Germline CDR1 is MGHDK and CDR2 is SYGVNS. CDR3 in amino acids: CASSGLGLNSPLHF. CDR3 DNA sequence: TGTGCCAGCAGTGGCCTAGGTCTTAATTCACCCCTCCACTTT.

CDR3 amino acids: CASAGGGFYEQYF. CDR3 nucleotides: TGTGCCAGTGCGGGGGGAGGGTTCTACGAGCAGTACTTC. The V call is TRBV2, the J call TRBJ2-7; TRBD2 matches at 8 bases. The CDR3 is 13 residues long. The J segment lost 3 bases and the V segment lost 9 bases, leaving 7 bases of the junction unmatched. CDR1 and CDR2 from the germline V gene are SNHLY and FYNNEI.

The CDR3 is CAMETGPNEQFF. For the CDR3, the DNA is TGTGCCATGGAAACGGGGCCCAATGAGCAGTTCTTC. The V call is TRBV7-9, the J call TRBJ2-1; D is tentatively TRBD1 or TRBD2 (5 bases each). Germline CDR1 is SEHNR and CDR2 is FQNEAQ (reference sequence). The CDR3 length is 12 residues. V shed 10 bases and J shed 6 bases, with 13 bases lying between them.